A selection of T cell receptor beta chains follows, all from one sample in a study of cytomegalovirus exposure and HLA in healthy donors. Measured with immunoSEQ multiplex PCR; TCRdb has only the in-frame clones, and not every one. The table records roughly 140,000 clones, about 80% of them present only once. Material for sequencing was PBMCs. All receptors come from a man aged 40-49 years in good health and CMV-seronegative. Both conserved end residues are part of each CDR3. A D gene is named only where the DNA matches it firmly. Clone size is shown for a subset of rows, as once, few, many or a class of expanded clone.

D gene	V gene	clone size	J gene	CDR3 DNA	CDR3 protein
TRBD1	TRBV5-5	-	TRBJ2-6	TGTGCCAGCAGCCAAACAGGGGTGGTCTCTGGGGCCAACGTCCTGACTTTC	CASSQTGVVSGANVLTF
TRBD2	TRBV4-3	-	TRBJ2-1	TGCGCCAGCAGCCCGCGCCCGACTAGCGGGGGGGCCAATGAGCAGTTCTTC	CASSPRPTSGGANEQFF
TRBD2	TRBV7-6	-	TRBJ2-7	TGTGCCAGCAGCCTCGCGACTAGCGGGGGCCTCAACTACGAGCAGTACTTC	CASSLATSGGLNYEQYF
TRBD2	TRBV5-1	-	TRBJ2-1	TGCGCCAGCAGCTTGGTTAGTAGCGGGGGAGCTTTCAATGAGCAGTTCTTC	CASSLVSSGGAFNEQFF
-	TRBV29-1	-	TRBJ1-2	TGCAGCGTTGATCCCCTCCTATCCACTAACTATGGCTACACCTTC	CSVDPLLSTNYGYTF
TRBD1	TRBV7-8	-	TRBJ1-1	TGTGCCAGCAGCTTCGGGGACAGGGGGAACACTGAAGCTTTCTTT	CASSFGDRGNTEAFF
-	TRBV5-1	-	TRBJ1-5	TGCGCCAGCAGCTTAACGGGGAGCAATCAGCCCCAGCATTTT	CASSLTGSNQPQHF
TRBD2	TRBV7-2	-	TRBJ2-5	TGTGCCAGCAGCGTGCTAGCGGGGGCCCGGGAGACCCAGTACTTC	CASSVLAGARETQYF
-	TRBV2	-	TRBJ2-1	TGTGCCAGCACGCGGCATCCCAATGAGCAGTTCTTC	CASTRHPNEQFF
-	TRBV5-1	-	TRBJ2-2	TGCGCCAGCAGTCCCCCGGGACTTTCGAACACCGGGGAGCTGTTTTTT	CASSPPGLSNTGELFF
-	TRBV11-3	-	TRBJ1-1	TGTGCCAGCAGCTTAGGGAGGCGGACTGAAGCTTTCTTT	CASSLGRRTEAFF
-	TRBV11-2	-	TRBJ2-3	TGTGCCAGCACCCGATTCAGCGGAGCCGCAAGCACAGATACGCAGTATTTT	CASTRFSGAASTDTQYF
TRBD1	TRBV6-4	-	TRBJ1-1	TGTGCCAGCAGTGTCACTTCGGACAGGGCAGCTGACGCTTTCTTT	CASSVTSDRAADAFF
-	TRBV5-4	few	TRBJ1-1	TGTGCCAGCAGCCCGCCGAGGACAGCTAACACTGAAGCTTTCTTT	CASSPPRTANTEAFF
TRBD2	TRBV5-1	-	TRBJ2-1	TGCGCCAGCGCCCTATCCGCCGGGACTAGTAGCCACAATGAGCAGTTCTTC	CASALSAGTSSHNEQFF
TRBD1	TRBV19	-	TRBJ1-1	TGTGCCAGTAAGTTTGGACAGGGGTTCACTGAAGCTTTCTTT	CASKFGQGFTEAFF
-	TRBV19	-	TRBJ1-1	TGTGCCAGTAGGAAAAATATGGGCAGGGATGGACCTGAAGCTTTCTTT	CASRKNMGRDGPEAFF
TRBD2	TRBV7-9	many	TRBJ2-1	TGTGCCAGCAGCTTATCCGCGGGGGGGATAGATGAGCAGTTCTTC	CASSLSAGGIDEQFF
TRBD1	TRBV6-7	-	TRBJ2-5	TGTGCCAGCAGTCAGAATCCTACAGGGGTAATAAAGGAGACCCAGTACTTC	CASSQNPTGVIKETQYF
TRBD1	TRBV7-3	-	TRBJ1-3	TGTGCCAGCAGCTGGACAGGTATGAGTGGAAACACCATATATTTT	CASSWTGMSGNTIYF
TRBD1	TRBV28	once	TRBJ2-1	TGTGCCAGCGGTAGACAGGGGGGTAGGAATGAGCAGTTCTTC	CASGRQGGRNEQFF
TRBD1	TRBV30	-	TRBJ2-7	TGTGCCTGGAGCCTACCGACAGGGTACGAGCAGTACTTC	CAWSLPTGYEQYF
TRBD1	TRBV5-4	once	TRBJ1-6	TGTGCCAGCAGCTTGGAACAGGGGGATTCACCCCTCCACTTT	CASSLEQGDSPLHF
-	TRBV6-5	-	TRBJ2-6	TGTGCCAGCACTATCTCTGGGGCCAACGTCCTGACTTTC	CASTISGANVLTF
-	TRBV6-5	-	TRBJ2-7	TGTGCCAGCAGTTACCCCGGGGAGCGTTACGAGCAGTACTTC	CASSYPGERYEQYF
-	TRBV19	-	TRBJ1-1	TGTGCCAGTAGTATAGATGTAGGGGGATACGGTGCCTCGGGGGCTTTCTTT	CASSIDVGGYGASGAFF
-	TRBV7-2	-	TRBJ2-7	TGTGCCAGCCTCGGAAGGGGGAGTTCTTACGAGCAGTACTTC	CASLGRGSSYEQYF
-	TRBV6-4	-	TRBJ2-3	TGTGCCAGCAGTGACAGGGTAGCGGCCTCAGATACGCAGTATTTT	CASSDRVAASDTQYF
-	TRBV10-3	-	TRBJ1-3	TGTGCCATCAGACTGACTCGCGCCGGGGTCTCTGGAAACACCATATATTTT	CAIRLTRAGVSGNTIYF
-	TRBV5-5	-	TRBJ2-3	TGTGCCAGCAGCGCCCGCCGGGACACCAGCACAGATACGCAGTATTTT	CASSARRDTSTDTQYF
-	TRBV27	-	TRBJ1-3	TGTGCCAGCAGTTTACGGGGGGCTGGAAACACCATATATTTT	CASSLRGAGNTIYF
TRBD1	TRBV2	-	TRBJ2-7	TGTGCCAGCCTTTCCCGGACAGGGGGAACCTACGAGCAGTACTTC	CASLSRTGGTYEQYF